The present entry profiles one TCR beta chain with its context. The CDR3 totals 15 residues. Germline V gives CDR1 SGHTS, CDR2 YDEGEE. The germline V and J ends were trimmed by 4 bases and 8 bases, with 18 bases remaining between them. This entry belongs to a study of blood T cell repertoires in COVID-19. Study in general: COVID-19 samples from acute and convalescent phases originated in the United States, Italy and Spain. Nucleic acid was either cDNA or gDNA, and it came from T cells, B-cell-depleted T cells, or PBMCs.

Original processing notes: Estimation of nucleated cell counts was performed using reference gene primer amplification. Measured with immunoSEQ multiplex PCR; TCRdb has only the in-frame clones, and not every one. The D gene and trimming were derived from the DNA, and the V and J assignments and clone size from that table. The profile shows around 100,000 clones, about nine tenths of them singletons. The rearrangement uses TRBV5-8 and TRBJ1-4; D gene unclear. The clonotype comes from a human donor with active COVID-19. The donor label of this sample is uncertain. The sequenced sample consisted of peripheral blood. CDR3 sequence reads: CASSNREFGKEKLFF. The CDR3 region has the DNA TGTGCCAGCAGCAACCGGGAGTTTGGGAAGGAAAAACTGTTTTTT.